Each of the 9 T cell receptor beta chains below was sequenced from the same sample in a study of blood T cells in healthy people across ages. Together with a sample-barcoded 5' primer, a J-beta primer mix was included in a second PCR lasting about 7 to 11 cycles. One entry per CDR3 protein results from TCRdb running MiXCR on the 5' RACE reads. The table shows over 450,000 distinct CDR3 sequences, with around 24% occurring only once. The sample was also reused in another study, on T cells of mothers and their children.

The source material was blood. These receptors were obtained from a boy aged 5 to 17 in good health.

J is TRBJ2-7 and V is TRBV2, with 7 bases matching TRBD2. Germline lookup yields CDR1 SNHLY and CDR2 FYNNEI. The CDR3 consists of 15 residues. Trimming at V came to 10 bases and at J to 12 bases, leaving 24 bases not matched to a gene. CDR3 nucleotides: TGTGCCACCTCGAGGGGCCTAGCGGTTCAAGAGACCCGGTACTTC. Translating it yields CATSRGLAVQETRYF.

In its sample, this clonotype was seen a few times. This chain uses TRBV19 with TRBJ2-6; D is possibly TRBD1 or TRBD2 (6 bases each). This CDR3 is 15 amino acids long. Germline V gene lookup returns CDR1 LNHDA and CDR2 SQIVND (reference sequence). V was trimmed by 6 bases and J by 4 bases, leaving 13 bases between them. The CDR3 DNA follows: TGTGCCAGTAGATCGGGGGCGTTCGGGGCCAACGTCCTGACTTTC. Translation gives CASRSGAFGANVLTF. The whole variable domain, remainder taken from reference TRBV19 and TRBJ2-6, is DGGITQSPKYLFRKEGQNVTLSCEQNLNHDAMYWYRQDPGQGLRLIYYSQIVNDFQKGDIAEGYSVSREKKESFPLTVTSAQKNPTAFYLCASRSGAFGANVLTFGAGSRLTVL.

This clonotype was found a few times. This chain links TRBV12-3 or TRBV12-4 with TRBJ2-5; D gene unclear. Trimming pared 6 bases from V and 2 bases from J, leaving 13 bases between. The CDR3 consists of 14 residues. CDR3 DNA sequence: TGTGCCAGCAGCCCCCGTATCGGGCAAGAGACCCAGTACTTC. Translating gives CASSPRIGQETQYF.

This chain joins TRBV7-9 and TRBJ1-1, with 7 bases matching TRBD1. Unmatched junction bases numbered 2, after V lost 1 base and J lost 0 bases. The CDR3 spans 15 residues. Germline CDR1 reads SEHNR; CDR2 reads FQNEAQ (reference sequence). The CDR3 DNA is TGTGCCAGCAGCTTAGGTCAGGGGGTGAACACTGAAGCTTTCTTT. This codes for CASSLGQGVNTEAFF.

The chain combines TRBV5-6 with TRBJ2-5; either TRBD1 or TRBD2 may supply D (5 bases each). The end of the DNA aligns better with TRBJ2-1, so the J call may be wrong. This CDR3 has 13 amino acids. CDR1 and CDR2 from the germline V gene are SGHDT and YYEEEE. In nucleotides, the CDR3 is TGTGCCAGCAGCTTGTTAAGGGGAGAGAAGCAGTTCTTC. Amino acids: CASSLLRGEKQFF.

This rearrangement joins TRBV2 to TRBJ1-1; the match to TRBD1 covers 10 bases. The length of the CDR3 is 16 residues. Trimming removed 0 bases from V and 3 bases from J; junction bases left unmatched: 4. Germline-derived CDR1 and CDR2 are SNHLY and FYNNEI. CDR3 nucleotide sequence: TGTGCCAGCAGTGAAGCGCGGGACAGGGGAGACACTGAAGCTTTCTTT. Translation gives CASSEARDRGDTEAFF.

This chain links TRBV9 with TRBJ1-2; 7 bases line up with TRBD1. Germline CDR1 SGDLS, CDR2 YYNGEE. The CDR3 has 15 residues. The V and J ends lost 4 bases and 4 bases, in that order; junction bases with no gene match: 10. In nucleotides, the CDR3 is TGTGCCAGCAGCCCTGGGACAGAGCCTAGCTATGGCTACACCTTC. Its protein product is CASSPGTEPSYGYTF.

Ten or more counts support this clonotype. The CDR3 loop is CASSVRGQETQYF. The CDR3 DNA is TGCGCCAGCAGCGTCCGGGGACAAGAGACCCAGTACTTC. The rearrangement links TRBV5-1 to TRBJ2-5; possible D gene TRBD2, 5 bases. The CDR3 covers 13 residues. Germline CDR1 is SGHRS and CDR2 is YFSETQ. The V end was cut by 4 bases, the J end by 2 bases, with 9 bases between.

The rearrangement links TRBV6-6 to TRBJ2-4, with D uncertain. This CDR3 has 15 residues. V was clipped by 4 bases and J by 3 bases, with 13 bases between them. Germline V lookup: CDR1 MNHNY, CDR2 SVGAGI (reference sequence). CDR3 bases: TGTGCCAGCAGTTCCCAGGACCCCTACAAAAACATTCAGTACTTC. Translated: CASSSQDPYKNIQYF.